A single sample gave rise to the 4 T cell receptor beta chains below, sequenced in a study of post-analysis software for immune sequencing data. Study observations and caveats: TRBV segments more frequent in patients than in controls numbered several and included TRBV5-6, TRBV5-1 and TRBV20-1.

No antigen is known for these receptors. TCR beta libraries were prepared from cDNA with unique molecular identifiers. TCRdb re-called the PCR reads with MiXCR, one entry per CDR3 protein. The repertoire has 500,000 to 600,000 distinct CDR3 sequences, roughly two fifths of them found once; the top ten carry around 1.7%. The sequenced sample was blood. These TCRs come from a girl aged 10 to 17 with multiple sclerosis.

This CDR3 is CASSWAENTEAFF. CDR3 DNA sequence: TGTGCCAGCAGTTGGGCAGAGAACACTGAAGCTTTCTTT. The V call is TRBV12-3 or TRBV12-4, the J call TRBJ1-1; no clear D gene. V was pared by 4 bases and J by 1 base, with 7 bases between. This CDR3 has 13 residues.

V gene TRBV4-1 combines with J gene TRBJ2-7; D possibly corresponds to TRBD2 (6 bases). This CDR3 comprises 15 residues. Trimming removed 2 bases at V and 2 bases at J, with 13 bases between. CDR1 and CDR2 (germline): MGHRA, YSYEKL. The chain's CDR3 is CASSQLFGGTYEQYF. The CDR3 bases are TGCGCCAGCAGCCAATTATTCGGGGGTACCTACGAGCAGTACTTC.

The gene calls are TRBV5-1 and TRBJ2-7, with D possibly TRBD2 on 5 matching bases. Looked up from germline, CDR1 is SGHRS and CDR2 is YFSETQ. The CDR3 spans 13 residues. Trimming stripped 2 bases from V and 6 bases from J, with 12 bases between. The CDR3 loop reads CASSFISEGEQYF. CDR3 bases: TGCGCCAGCAGCTTTATTAGCGAGGGCGAGCAGTACTTC.

This clonotype has more than one count but fewer than ten. The chain couples TRBV12-3 or TRBV12-4 to TRBJ1-6, with D tentatively TRBD1 (5 bases). There are 13 residues in the CDR3. V lost 6 bases to trimming and J lost 5 bases, with 8 bases between them. CDR3 loop: CASSLTDNSPLHF. As DNA, the CDR3 is TGTGCCAGCAGCTTGACAGATAATTCACCCCTCCACTTT.